This T cell receptor beta chain was found in a study of Ad26.COV2.S vaccination and SARS-CoV-2 variants. On the study more broadly: As a participant in COV1001, the donor was in the Ad26.COV2.S trial arm. Overall study results and limits: TCR breadth and depth analyses may have underestimated total T cell responses.

Noted treatment: over 15 received Ad26.COV2.S at low or high dose, single or two shots; roughly five received placebo; per-sample allocation not given. Samples analyzed were those drawn on day 63 after the first vaccine or placebo injection. Concerning this clone itself: Antigen unknown.

The CDR3 has 14 residues. Trimming pared 0 bases from V and 5 bases from J, leaving 10 bases between. Per the germline V gene, CDR1 is MNHEY and CDR2 is SVGAGI. Repertoires were generated with immunoSEQ multiplex PCR, while TCRdb's copy carries only in-frame clones and drops some. The sample records around 340,000 clones, roughly 90% being singletons. V gene TRBV6-5 combines with J gene TRBJ1-1, with a possible D match to TRBD1 (6 bases). The sample consisted of peripheral blood, taken in a trial of Ad26.COV2.S vaccine versus placebo. The receptor was isolated from a person between 18 and 65 years old who received the Ad26.COV2.S COVID-19 vaccine or a placebo. CDR3 bases: TGTGCCAGCAGTTACTCGGGGGCGCGAACTGAAGCTTTCTTT. Protein sequence: CASSYSGARTEAFF.